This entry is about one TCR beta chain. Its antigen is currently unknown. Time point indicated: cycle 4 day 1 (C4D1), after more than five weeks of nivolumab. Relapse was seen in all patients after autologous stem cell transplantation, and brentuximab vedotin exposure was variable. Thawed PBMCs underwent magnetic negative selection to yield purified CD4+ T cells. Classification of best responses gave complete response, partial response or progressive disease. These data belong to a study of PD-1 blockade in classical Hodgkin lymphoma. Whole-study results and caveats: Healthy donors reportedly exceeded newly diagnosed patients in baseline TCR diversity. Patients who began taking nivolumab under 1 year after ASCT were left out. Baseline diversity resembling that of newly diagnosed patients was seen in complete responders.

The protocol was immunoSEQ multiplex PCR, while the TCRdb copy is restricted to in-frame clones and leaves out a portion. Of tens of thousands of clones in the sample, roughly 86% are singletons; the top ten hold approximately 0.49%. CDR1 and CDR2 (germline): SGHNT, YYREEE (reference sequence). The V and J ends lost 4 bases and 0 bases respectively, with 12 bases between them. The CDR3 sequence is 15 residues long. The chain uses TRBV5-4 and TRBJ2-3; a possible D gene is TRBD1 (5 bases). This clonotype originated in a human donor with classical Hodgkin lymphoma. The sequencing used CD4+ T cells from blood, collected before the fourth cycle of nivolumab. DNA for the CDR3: TGTGCCAGCAGCACCCCCCCAGGGAGCACAGATACGCAGTATTTT. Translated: CASSTPPGSTDTQYF. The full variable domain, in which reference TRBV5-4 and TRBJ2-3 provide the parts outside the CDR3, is ETGVTQSPTHLIKTRGQQVTLRCSSQSGHNTVSWYQQALGQGPQFIFQYYREEENGRGNFPPRFSGLQFPNYSSELNVNALELDDSALYLCASSTPPGSTDTQYFGPGTRLTVL.